The 17 T cell receptor beta chains presented below share a single source sample, sequenced in a study of T cells expressing NK-cell markers (TCRdb year 2020). The library was obtained by 5' RACE. Sequencer: Illumina HiSeq 2000. Reprocessed by TCRdb, the reads give a single entry per CDR3 protein sequence, without DNA. The table for this sample lists about 370,000 distinct CDR3 sequences. The ten largest clones add up to approximately 11% of the sample. Sequenced input: blood T cells: a sorted CD56 or NKG2C T cell subset, CD4+ or CD8+ T cells, or bulk PBMC T cells (not recorded which). The receptors were gathered from a woman between 45 and 65 years old in good health. Donor details come from another sample of the same person, matched by shared clones.

The chain employs TRBV6-1 and TRBJ2-6; TCRdb selects TRBD2, and the lack of DNA leaves this call unchecked. Germline V gene lookup returns CDR1 MNHNS and CDR2 SASEGT. The CDR3 extends over 20 amino acids. The CDR3 loop reads CASRLTRLAGIVSGANVLTF.

The V and J genes are TRBV27 and TRBJ2-1; TCRdb gives TRBD2 as the D gene, but with no DNA this cannot be confirmed. The CDR3 runs 12 residues. Germline V CDR1 and CDR2: MNHEY, SMNVEV (reference sequence). The CDR3 here is CASSLYGREQFF.

The chain has TRBV12-3 or TRBV12-4 and TRBJ1-1. CDR3 length: 13 residues. Here the CDR3 reads CASSLQGITEAFF.

V and J are TRBV5-4 and TRBJ2-3; TCRdb proposes TRBD1, but this gene call is untestable without DNA. CDR1 is SGHNT, CDR2 YYREEE, per germline (reference sequence). The CDR3 has 13 amino acids. CDR3 protein: CASSNRAGDTQYF.

V and J are TRBV4-1 and TRBJ2-1; TCRdb gives TRBD2 as the D gene, but with no DNA this cannot be confirmed. In germline, CDR1 is MGHRA, CDR2 YSYEKL. This CDR3 region has 17 residues. The CDR3 here is CASSQVRLAGAYNEQFF.

CDR3 sequence reads: CASNGGGETQYF. This chain links TRBV10-2 with TRBJ2-5; TCRdb's D call of TRBD2 is untestable without DNA. The CDR3 is 12 amino acids. Germline V lookup: CDR1 WSHSY, CDR2 SAAADI.

The chain has TRBV5-6 and TRBJ2-3; TCRdb names TRBD1, which stays unverified in the absence of DNA. Germline lookup yields CDR1 SGHDT and CDR2 YYEEEE. This CDR3 is built from 15 residues. This CDR3 reads CASSLSGASADTQYF.

The gene calls are TRBV7-9 and TRBJ2-2; TCRdb designates TRBD2, a call that cannot be tested without DNA. Germline CDR1 reads SEHNR; CDR2 reads FQNEAQ (reference sequence). This CDR3 contains 19 residues. The CDR3 sequence: CASSSRGGLAGANTGELFF.

V is TRBV10-3 and J is TRBJ1-4. The CDR3 loop spans 13 amino acids. The germline V gene encodes CDR1 ENHRY and CDR2 SYGVKD. The CDR3 protein is CAISEFRNEKLFF.

The chain combines TRBV5-1 with TRBJ2-1; TCRdb's D call of TRBD1 is untestable without DNA. CDR1 SGHRS and CDR2 YFSETQ come from the germline V gene. CDR3 length: 15 residues. This CDR3 reads CASSLTQGGFDEQFF. Based on the CDR3 plus reference TRBV5-1 and TRBJ2-1, the full variable domain is KAGVTQTPRYLIKTRGQQVTLSCSPISGHRSVSWYQQTPGQGLQFLFEYFSETQRNKGNFPGRFSGRQFSNSRSEMNVSTLELGDSALYLCASSLTQGGFDEQFFGPGTRLTVL.

The J gene is TRBJ1-1, the V gene TRBV25-1. CDR1 MGHDK and CDR2 SYGVNS come from the germline V gene. The CDR3 is made up of 13 amino acids. The CDR3 loop is CASSIGSYTEAFF. Full variable domain (missing parts from reference TRBV25-1 and TRBJ1-1): EADIYQTPRYLVIGTGKKITLECSQTMGHDKMYWYQQDPGMELHLIHYSYGVNSTEKGDLSSESTVSRIRTEHFPLTLESARPSHTSQYLCASSIGSYTEAFFGQGTRLTVV.

The chain has TRBV4-2 and TRBJ2-1; as DNA is missing, the TRBD1 call by TCRdb cannot be tested. Germline loops: CDR1 LGHNA, CDR2 YNFKEQ. The length of the CDR3 is 15 residues. This CDR3 is CASSQVSGGNNEQFF.

This chain joins TRBV19 and TRBJ2-5; TCRdb designates TRBD2, a call that cannot be tested without DNA. Germline CDR1 and CDR2: LNHDA and SQIVND (reference sequence). The CDR3 runs to 16 residues. CDR3 protein: CASSMGPTGSIETQYF.

The gene calls are TRBV29-1 and TRBJ2-1; the TCRdb call, TRBD2, lacks DNA for checking. In germline, CDR1 is SQVTM, CDR2 ANQGSEA. CDR3 length: 13 amino acids. The chain's CDR3 is CSVAGLLANEQFF.

The rearrangement uses TRBV11-2 and TRBJ2-1. The CDR3 is 13 amino acids. Per the germline V gene, CDR1 is SGHAT and CDR2 is FQNNGV. The CDR3 loop reads CASSLIGSNEQFF.

The chain combines TRBV7-6 with TRBJ2-1; absent DNA, TCRdb's TRBD2 call cannot be checked. Germline V gene sequence: CDR1 SGHVS, CDR2 FNYEAQ. The CDR3 contains 18 residues. CDR3 sequence: CASRNRGGLAGGGNEQFF. Looking up the rest from reference TRBV7-6 and TRBJ2-1 gives the full variable domain: GAGVSQSPRYKVTKRGQDVALRCDPISGHVSLYWYRQALGQGPEFLTYFNYEAQQDKSGLPNDRFSAERPEGSISTLTIQRTEQRDSAMYRCASRNRGGLAGGGNEQFFGPGTRLTVL.

The chain combines TRBV12-3 or TRBV12-4 with TRBJ2-7; lacking DNA, the TRBD1 call made by TCRdb goes unchecked. The CDR3 is 15 amino acids. CDR3 region: CASSNLGGSSYEQYF.